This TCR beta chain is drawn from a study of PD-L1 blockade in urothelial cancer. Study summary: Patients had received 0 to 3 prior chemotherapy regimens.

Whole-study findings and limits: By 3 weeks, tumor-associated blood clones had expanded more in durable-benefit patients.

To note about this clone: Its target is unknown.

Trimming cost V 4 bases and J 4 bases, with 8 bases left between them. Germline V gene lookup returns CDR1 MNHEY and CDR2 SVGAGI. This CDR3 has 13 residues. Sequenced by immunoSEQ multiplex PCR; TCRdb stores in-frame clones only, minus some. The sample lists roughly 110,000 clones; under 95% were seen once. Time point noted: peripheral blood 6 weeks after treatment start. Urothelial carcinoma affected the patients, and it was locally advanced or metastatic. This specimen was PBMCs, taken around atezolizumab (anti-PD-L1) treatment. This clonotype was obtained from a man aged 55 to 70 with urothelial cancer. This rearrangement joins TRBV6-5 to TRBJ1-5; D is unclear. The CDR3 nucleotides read TGTGCCAGCAGTTTTCGGGATAATCAGCCCCAGCATTTT. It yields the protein CASSFRDNQPQHF.